This T cell receptor beta chain was obtained from a study of blood T cell repertoires in COVID-19. In germline, CDR1 is SGHNT, CDR2 YYREEE (reference sequence). The J segment lost 4 bases and the V segment lost 2 bases, leaving 10 bases of the junction unmatched. CDR3 length: 17 residues. Generated by immunoSEQ multiplex PCR, the TCRdb table keeps only in-frame clones and is missing some. The sample lists 150,000 to 200,000 clones; 90% were seen once. This sequence was found in a man aged 60 to 75 with active or convalescent COVID-19. Specimen: peripheral blood. The chain combines TRBV5-4 with TRBJ2-3; 10 bases line up with TRBD2. CDR3: CASSLMASGSFADTQYF. In nucleotides, the CDR3 is TGTGCCAGCAGCTTAATGGCTAGCGGGAGTTTTGCAGATACGCAGTATTTT.